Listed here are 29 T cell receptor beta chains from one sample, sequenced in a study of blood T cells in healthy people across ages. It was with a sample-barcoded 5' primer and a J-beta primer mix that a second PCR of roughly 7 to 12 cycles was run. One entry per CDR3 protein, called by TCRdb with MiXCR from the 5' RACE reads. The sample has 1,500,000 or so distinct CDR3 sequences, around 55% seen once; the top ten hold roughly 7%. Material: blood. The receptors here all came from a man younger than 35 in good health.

The CDR3 region has the DNA TGTGCCAGCAGCGCCGACAGGGGTCTGACCTACAATGAGCAGTTCTTC. The encoded protein is CASSADRGLTYNEQFF. The chain recombines TRBV9 with TRBJ2-1, with TRBD1 identical over 8 bases. Germline V gives CDR1 SGDLS, CDR2 YYNGEE. With V trimmed by 3 bases and J by 2 bases, 7 bases remained unmatched. The CDR3 is 16 amino acids. The variable domain in full, with the rest retrieved from reference TRBV9 and TRBJ2-1, is DSGVTQTPKHLITATGQRVTLRCSPRSGDLSVYWYQQSLDQGLQFLIQYYNGEERAKGNILERFSAQQFPDLHSELNLSSLELGDSALYFCASSADRGLTYNEQFFGPGTRLTVL.

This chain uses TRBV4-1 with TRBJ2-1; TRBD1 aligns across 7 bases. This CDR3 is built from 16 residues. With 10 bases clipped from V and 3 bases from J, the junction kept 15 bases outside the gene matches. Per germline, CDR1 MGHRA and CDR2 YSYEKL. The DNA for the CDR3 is TGCGCCACCTGTCCCGGGACAGTGACTGACTACAATGAGCAGTTCTTC. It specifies CATCPGTVTDYNEQFF.

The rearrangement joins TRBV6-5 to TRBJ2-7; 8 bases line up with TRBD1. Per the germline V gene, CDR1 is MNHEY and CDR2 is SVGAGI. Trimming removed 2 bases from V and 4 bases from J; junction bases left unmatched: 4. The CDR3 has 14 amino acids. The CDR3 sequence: CASSYPGQVYEQYF. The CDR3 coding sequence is TGTGCCAGCAGTTACCCGGGACAGGTTTACGAGCAGTACTTC.

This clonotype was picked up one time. CDR3 nucleotide sequence: TGTGCCAGCAGCTTAGCGCGCCTACCGAACAATGAGCAGTTCTTC. Translating gives CASSLARLPNNEQFF. The rearrangement links TRBV7-2 to TRBJ2-1, with D uncertain. The CDR3 consists of 15 residues. V was cut by 0 bases and J by 5 bases, with 11 bases left in between. Germline V gives CDR1 SGHTA, CDR2 FQGNSA.

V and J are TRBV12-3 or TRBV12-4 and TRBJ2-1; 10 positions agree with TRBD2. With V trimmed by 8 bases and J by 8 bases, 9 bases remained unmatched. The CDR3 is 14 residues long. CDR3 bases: TGTGCCAGCGCCACAGGGCTAGCGGGGGATGAGCAGTTCTTC. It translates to CASATGLAGDEQFF.

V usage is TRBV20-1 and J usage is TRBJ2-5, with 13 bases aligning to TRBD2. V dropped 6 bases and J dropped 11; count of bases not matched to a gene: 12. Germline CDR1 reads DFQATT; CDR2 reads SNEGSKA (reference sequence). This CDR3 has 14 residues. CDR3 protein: CSALWTSGSHEQYF. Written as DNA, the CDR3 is TGCAGTGCCCTATGGACTAGCGGGAGTCATGAGCAGTACTTC.

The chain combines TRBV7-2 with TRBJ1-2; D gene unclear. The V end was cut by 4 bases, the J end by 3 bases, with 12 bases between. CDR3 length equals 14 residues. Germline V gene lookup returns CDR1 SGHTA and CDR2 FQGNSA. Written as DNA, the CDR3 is TGTGCCAGCAGCTATTCAGAGCAAGACTATGGCTACACCTTC. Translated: CASSYSEQDYGYTF.

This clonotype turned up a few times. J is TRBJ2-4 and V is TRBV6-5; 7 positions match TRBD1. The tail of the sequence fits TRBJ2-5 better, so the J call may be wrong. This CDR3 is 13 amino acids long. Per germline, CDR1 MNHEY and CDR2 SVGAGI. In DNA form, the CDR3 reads TGTGCCAGCAGTCAGACAGGGATCGAGACCCAGTACTTC. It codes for CASSQTGIETQYF.

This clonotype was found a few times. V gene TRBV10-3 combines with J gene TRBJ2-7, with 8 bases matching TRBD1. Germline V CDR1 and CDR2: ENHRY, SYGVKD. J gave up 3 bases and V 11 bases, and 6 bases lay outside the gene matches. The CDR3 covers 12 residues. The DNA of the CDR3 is TGTGCCGTCCGGGACAGGAACTACGAGCAGTACTTC. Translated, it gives CAVRDRNYEQYF.

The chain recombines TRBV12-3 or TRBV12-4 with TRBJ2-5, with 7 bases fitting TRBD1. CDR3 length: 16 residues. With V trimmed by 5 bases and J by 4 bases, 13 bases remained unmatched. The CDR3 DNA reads TGTGCCAGCAGTCCCTCCCTACCGGGGACAGCAGAGACCCAGTACTTC. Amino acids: CASSPSLPGTAETQYF.

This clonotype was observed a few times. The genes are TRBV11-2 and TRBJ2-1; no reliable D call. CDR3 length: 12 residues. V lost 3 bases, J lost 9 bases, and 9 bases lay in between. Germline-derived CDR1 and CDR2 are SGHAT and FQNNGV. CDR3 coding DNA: TGTGCCAGCAGCTTCTCCAACCGTGAGCAGTTCTTC. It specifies CASSFSNREQFF.

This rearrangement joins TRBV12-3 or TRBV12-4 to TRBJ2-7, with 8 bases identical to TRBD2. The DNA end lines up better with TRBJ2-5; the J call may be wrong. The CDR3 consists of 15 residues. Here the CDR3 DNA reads TGTGCCAGCGGCCTAGGAGGACTAGCTGGGGAGACCCAGTACTTC. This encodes CASGLGGLAGETQYF.

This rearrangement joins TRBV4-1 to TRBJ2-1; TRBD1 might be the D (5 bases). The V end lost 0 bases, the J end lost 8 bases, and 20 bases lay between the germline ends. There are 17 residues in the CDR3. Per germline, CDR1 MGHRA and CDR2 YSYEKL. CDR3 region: CASSQDGPRRQLHEQFF. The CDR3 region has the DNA TGCGCCAGCAGCCAAGATGGACCCCGAAGACAGCTCCATGAGCAGTTCTTC.

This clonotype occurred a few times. The CDR3 reads CSVHGGRQETQYF. The CDR3, as DNA: TGCAGCGTCCATGGGGGGAGACAAGAGACCCAGTACTTC. This chain joins TRBV29-1 and TRBJ2-5, with a weak D call TRBD2 (6 bases). Germline CDR1 SQVTM, CDR2 ANQGSEA. The V end was cut by 6 bases, the J end by 2 bases, with 13 bases between. CDR3 length: 13 residues.

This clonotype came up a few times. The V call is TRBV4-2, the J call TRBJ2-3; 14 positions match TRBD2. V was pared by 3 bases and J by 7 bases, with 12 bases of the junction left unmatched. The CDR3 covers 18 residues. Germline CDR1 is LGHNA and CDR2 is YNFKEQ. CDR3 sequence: CASSHVPGLAGAKYTQYF. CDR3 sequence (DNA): TGTGCCAGCAGCCATGTTCCGGGACTAGCGGGGGCCAAGTATACGCAGTATTTT.

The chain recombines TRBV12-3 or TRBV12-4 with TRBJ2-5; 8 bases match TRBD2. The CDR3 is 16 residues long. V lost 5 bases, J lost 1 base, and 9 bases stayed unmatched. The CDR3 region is CASSPIGGGLQETQYF. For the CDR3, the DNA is TGTGCCAGCAGTCCCATTGGCGGGGGGCTCCAAGAGACCCAGTACTTC.

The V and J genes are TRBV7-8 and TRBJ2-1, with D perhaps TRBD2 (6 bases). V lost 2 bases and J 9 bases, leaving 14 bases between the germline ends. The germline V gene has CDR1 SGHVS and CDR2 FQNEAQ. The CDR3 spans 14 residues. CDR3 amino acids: CASSLPASEGEQFF. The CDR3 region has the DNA TGTGCCAGCAGCTTACCGGCTAGCGAGGGTGAGCAGTTCTTC.

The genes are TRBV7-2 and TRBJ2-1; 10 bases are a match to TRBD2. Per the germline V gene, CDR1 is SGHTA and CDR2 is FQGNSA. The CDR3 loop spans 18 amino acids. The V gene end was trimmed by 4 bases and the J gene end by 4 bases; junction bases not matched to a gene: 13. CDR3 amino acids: CASSSLLAGDLTYNEQFF. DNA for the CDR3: TGTGCCAGCAGCTCACTGCTAGCGGGGGACCTTACGTACAATGAGCAGTTCTTC.

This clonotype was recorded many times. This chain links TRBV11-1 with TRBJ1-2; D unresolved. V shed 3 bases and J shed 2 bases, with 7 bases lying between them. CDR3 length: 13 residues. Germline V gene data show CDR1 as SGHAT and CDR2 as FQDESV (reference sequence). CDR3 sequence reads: CASSFAQNYGYTF. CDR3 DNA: TGTGCCAGCAGCTTCGCTCAAAACTATGGCTACACCTTC.

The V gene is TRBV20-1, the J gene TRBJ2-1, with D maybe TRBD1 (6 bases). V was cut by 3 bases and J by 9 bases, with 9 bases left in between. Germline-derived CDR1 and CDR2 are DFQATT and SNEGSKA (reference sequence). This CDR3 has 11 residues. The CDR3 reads CSASSRGEQFF. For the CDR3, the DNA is TGCAGTGCTAGTTCCAGGGGTGAGCAGTTCTTC.

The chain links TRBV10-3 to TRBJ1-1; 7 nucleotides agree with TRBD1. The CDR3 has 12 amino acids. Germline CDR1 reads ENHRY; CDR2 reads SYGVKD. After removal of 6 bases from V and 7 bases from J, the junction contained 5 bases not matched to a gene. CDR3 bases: TGTGCCATCAGGTCAGACAGGGTTGAAGCTTTCTTT. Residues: CAIRSDRVEAFF.

CDR3 coding DNA: TGCGCCAGCAGCTTGGGAGGGATCCCTAGCACAGATACGCAGTATTTT. Protein product: CASSLGGIPSTDTQYF. V gene TRBV5-1 combines with J gene TRBJ2-3; D may be TRBD2 (5 bases). The CDR3 contains 16 residues. Germline CDR1 is SGHRS and CDR2 is YFSETQ. Trimming removed 0 bases from V and 0 bases from J, with 11 bases in between.

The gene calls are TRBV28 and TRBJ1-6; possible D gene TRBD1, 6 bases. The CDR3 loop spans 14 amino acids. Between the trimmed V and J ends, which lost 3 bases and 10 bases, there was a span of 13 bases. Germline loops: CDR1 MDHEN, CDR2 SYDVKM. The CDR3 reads CASSFRGAESPLHF. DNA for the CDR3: TGTGCCAGCAGTTTTCGGGGGGCTGAGTCACCCCTCCACTTT.

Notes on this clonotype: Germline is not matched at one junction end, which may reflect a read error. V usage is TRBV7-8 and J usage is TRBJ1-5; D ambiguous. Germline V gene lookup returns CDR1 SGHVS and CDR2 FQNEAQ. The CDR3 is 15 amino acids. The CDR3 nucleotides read TGTGCCAGCAGTTTAGCGGGTGATAGCAATCAGCCCCAGCATTTT. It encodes CASSLAGDSNQPQHF.

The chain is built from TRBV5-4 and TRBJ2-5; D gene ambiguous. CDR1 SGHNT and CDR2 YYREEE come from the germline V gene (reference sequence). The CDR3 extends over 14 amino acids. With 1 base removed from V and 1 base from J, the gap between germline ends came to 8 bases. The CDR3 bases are TGTGCCAGCAGCTTGATGCGAAGCCAAGAGACCCAGTACTTC. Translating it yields CASSLMRSQETQYF.

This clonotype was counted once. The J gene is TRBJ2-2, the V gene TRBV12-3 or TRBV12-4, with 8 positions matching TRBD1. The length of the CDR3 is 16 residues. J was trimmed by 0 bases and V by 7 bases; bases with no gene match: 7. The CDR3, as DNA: TGTGCCAGCACGACCGGACAGGGAGCGAACACCGGGGAGCTGTTTTTT. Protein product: CASTTGQGANTGELFF.

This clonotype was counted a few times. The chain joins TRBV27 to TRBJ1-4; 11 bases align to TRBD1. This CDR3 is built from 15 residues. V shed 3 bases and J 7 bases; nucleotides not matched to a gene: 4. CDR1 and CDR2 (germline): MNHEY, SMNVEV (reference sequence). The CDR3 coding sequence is TGTGCCAGCAGTTTTCGGACAGGGGGCTTTGAAAAACTGTTTTTT. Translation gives CASSFRTGGFEKLFF. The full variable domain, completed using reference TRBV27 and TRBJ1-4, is EAQVTQNPRYLITVTGKKLTVTCSQNMNHEYMSWYRQDPGLGLRQIYYSMNVEVTDKGDVPEGYKVSRKEKRNFPLILESPSPNQTSLYFCASSFRTGGFEKLFFGSGTQLSVL.

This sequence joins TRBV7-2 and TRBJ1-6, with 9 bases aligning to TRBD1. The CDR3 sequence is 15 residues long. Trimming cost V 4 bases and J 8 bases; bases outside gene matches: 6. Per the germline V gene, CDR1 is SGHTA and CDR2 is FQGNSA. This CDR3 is CASSSGTGLYSPLHF. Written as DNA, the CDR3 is TGTGCCAGCAGCTCCGGGACAGGGCTATATTCACCCCTCCACTTT.

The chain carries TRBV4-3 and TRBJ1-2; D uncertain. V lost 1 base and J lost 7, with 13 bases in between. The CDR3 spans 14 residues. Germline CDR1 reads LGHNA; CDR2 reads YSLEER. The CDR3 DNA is TGCGCCAGCAGCCAAGTCTTGGAGGTTTTTGGCTACACCTTC. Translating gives CASSQVLEVFGYTF.